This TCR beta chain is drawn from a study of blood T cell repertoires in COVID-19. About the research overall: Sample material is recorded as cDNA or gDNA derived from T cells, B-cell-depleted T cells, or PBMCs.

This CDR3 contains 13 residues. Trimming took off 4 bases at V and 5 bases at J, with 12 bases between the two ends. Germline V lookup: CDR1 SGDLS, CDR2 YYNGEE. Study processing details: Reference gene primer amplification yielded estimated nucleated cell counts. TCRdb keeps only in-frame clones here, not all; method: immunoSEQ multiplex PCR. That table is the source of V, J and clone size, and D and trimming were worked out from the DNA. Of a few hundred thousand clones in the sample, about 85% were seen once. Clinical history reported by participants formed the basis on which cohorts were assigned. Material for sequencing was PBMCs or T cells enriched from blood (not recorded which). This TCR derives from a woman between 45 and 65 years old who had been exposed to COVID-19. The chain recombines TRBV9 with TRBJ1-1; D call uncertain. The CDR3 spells CASSRGGLTEAFF. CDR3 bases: TGTGCCAGCAGCCGAGGTGGACTTACTGAAGCTTTCTTT.